The sample holds many counts of the clone carrying this TCR beta chain. As it was prepared, the TCRbeta library received unique molecular identifiers. Using its own MiXCR run on the PCR reads, TCRdb lists one record per CDR3 protein. The profile shows hundreds of thousands of distinct CDR3 sequences, about a tenth of them singletons. This record belongs to a study of T-cell reconstitution after alpha-beta-depleted transplantation in children. Looked up from germline, CDR1 is DFQATT and CDR2 is SNEGSKA (reference sequence). Trimming removed 1 base from V and 1 base from J, with 7 bases in between. The length of the CDR3 is 14 residues.

Sequencing was performed on PBMCs from the stem cell graft donor, taken from the stem cell graft. The sequence came from a human donor who donated a stem cell graft to a child with SCID. The chain carries TRBV20-1 and TRBJ2-2, with D hard to call. Here the CDR3 reads CSARGAENTGELFF. CDR3 coding DNA: TGCAGTGCTAGAGGGGCCGAGAACACCGGGGAGCTGTTTTTT.